This entry is about one T cell receptor beta chain. PCR used 60 Vbeta primers and 13 Jbeta primers. Produced via immunoSEQ multiplex PCR; TCRdb's table is partial and in-frame only. The sample has approximately 120,000 clones, 72% seen once; the top ten hold around 3.7%. The data belong to a study of cytomegalovirus exposure and HLA in healthy donors. V gave up 5 bases and J gave up 2 bases; unmatched junction bases: 2. The CDR3 is 15 residues long. In germline, CDR1 is LNHDA, CDR2 SQIVND (reference sequence). The sample consisted of PBMCs. The chain carries TRBV19 and TRBJ1-6, with 8 bases lining up with TRBD1. The sequence derives from a man aged 30 to 45 in good health and CMV-seronegative. The CDR3, as DNA: TGTGCCAGTAGTCCGGACAGGGCCTATAATTCACCCCTCCACTTT. This codes for CASSPDRAYNSPLHF.